Below are 10 T cell receptor beta chains sequenced from a single sample in a study of PD-L1 blockade in urothelial cancer. Indicated time point: pretreatment peripheral blood. Sequencing was performed with immunoSEQ multiplex PCR; in TCRdb, only in-frame clones are kept and a portion is missing. The sample gives 50,000 to 55,000 clones, approximately 86% of which show up once; about 20% is in the top ten. The starting material was PBMCs, obtained around atezolizumab (anti-PD-L1) treatment. All receptors derive from a man aged 55 to 70 with urothelial cancer.

This chain links TRBV6-1 with TRBJ1-1; 8 bases line up with TRBD1. The germline V gene encodes CDR1 MNHNS and CDR2 SASEGT. This CDR3 comprises 13 residues. J was trimmed by 5 bases and V by 7 bases; bases with no gene match: 6. The CDR3 DNA reads as TGTGCCAGCAACCCCAGGGGGCGGACTGAAGCTTTCTTT. It yields the protein CASNPRGRTEAFF.

This chain links TRBV9 with TRBJ2-6; 7 nucleotides agree with TRBD1. Germline loops: CDR1 SGDLS, CDR2 YYNGEE. This CDR3 comprises 18 residues. V lost 2 bases to trimming and J lost 0 bases; unmatched junction nucleotides: 8. CDR3 in DNA: TGTGCCAGCAGCGTTTACGGGACAGCTAGCTCTGGGGCCAACGTCCTGACTTTC. Amino acids: CASSVYGTASSGANVLTF.

J is TRBJ1-6 and V is TRBV5-1; 8 bases align to TRBD1. The CDR3 is made up of 17 amino acids. Trimming removed 4 bases from V and 5 bases from J; junction bases left unmatched: 11. CDR1 is SGHRS and CDR2 is YFSETQ in the germline V gene. CDR3 sequence: CASSPGQANTHNSPLHF. In DNA form, the CDR3 reads TGCGCCAGCAGCCCGGGACAGGCCAATACCCATAATTCACCCCTCCACTTT.

CDR3 sequence: CASSLEWTANSPLHF. In DNA, the CDR3 is TGCGCCAGCAGCTTGGAATGGACAGCGAATTCACCCCTCCACTTT. This sequence joins TRBV5-1 and TRBJ1-6, with D maybe TRBD1 (6 bases). The CDR3 totals 15 residues. Germline CDR1 SGHRS, CDR2 YFSETQ. V dropped 0 bases and J dropped 7 bases, with 11 bases sitting between them.

The V gene is TRBV18, the J gene TRBJ1-6; D possibly corresponds to TRBD1 (5 bases). The CDR3 spans 15 residues. The germline V and J ends were trimmed by 2 bases and 7 bases, with 12 bases remaining between them. CDR1 and CDR2 (germline): KGHSH, LQKENI. The CDR3 spells CASSPGGTKNSPLHF. Written as DNA, the CDR3 is TGTGCCAGCTCACCAGGTGGGACTAAAAATTCACCCCTCCACTTT.

There are a few counts of this clone. This chain joins TRBV5-1 and TRBJ2-1, with 14 bases identical to TRBD2. CDR1 is SGHRS and CDR2 is YFSETQ in the germline V gene. The CDR3 is made up of 16 amino acids. V gave up 4 bases and J gave up 9 bases; unmatched junction bases: 9. CDR3 nucleotides: TGCGCCAGCAGCCTGGGGACTAGCGGGAGTCGGGGTGAGCAGTTCTTC. Amino acids: CASSLGTSGSRGEQFF.

The chain couples TRBV9 to TRBJ1-4; weak D call: TRBD1 (5 bases). The CDR3 totals 15 residues. Germline CDR1 reads SGDLS; CDR2 reads YYNGEE. V was cut by 3 bases and J by 3 bases, with 12 bases left in between. CDR3 nucleotides: TGTGCCAGCAGCGAGCAGGGTAGGGCTAATGAAAAACTGTTTTTT. Its protein product is CASSEQGRANEKLFF.

The V call is TRBV30, the J call TRBJ1-2; the D is unclear. V lost 4 bases and J lost 2, with 14 bases in between. Germline V CDR1 and CDR2: GTSNPN, SVGIG (reference sequence). The CDR3 has 14 residues. CDR3 DNA: TGTGCCTGGAATCCCCCCAGGCCGAACTATGGCTACACCTTC. Protein product: CAWNPPRPNYGYTF.

The CDR3 bases are TGTGCCAGCAGTGAGCAGGGGGCGAAAAGCACAGATACGCAGTATTTT. Translated: CASSEQGAKSTDTQYF. The chain couples TRBV2 to TRBJ2-3, with 8 bases identical to TRBD1. Germline V lookup: CDR1 SNHLY, CDR2 FYNNEI. V lost 3 bases, J lost 0 bases, and 5 bases stayed unmatched. There are 16 residues in the CDR3.

The V call is TRBV5-1, the J call TRBJ1-6; possibly TRBD1 for D (6 bases). Trimming removed 2 bases from V and 6 bases from J, with 9 bases in between. Germline V gives CDR1 SGHRS, CDR2 YFSETQ. The CDR3 has 14 residues. CDR3 nucleotides: TGCGCCAGCAGCTTTGGACAGCTTAATTCACCCCTCCACTTT. Its translation is CASSFGQLNSPLHF. Complete variable domain (other parts from reference TRBV5-1 and TRBJ1-6): KAGVTQTPRYLIKTRGQQVTLSCSPISGHRSVSWYQQTPGQGLQFLFEYFSETQRNKGNFPGRFSGRQFSNSRSEMNVSTLELGDSALYLCASSFGQLNSPLHFGNGTRLTVT.